This T cell receptor (beta chain) was found in a study of radiation and T cells in renal cell carcinoma. V was cut by 0 bases and J by 0 bases, with 9 bases left in between. In germline, CDR1 is LGHNA, CDR2 YNFKEQ. The CDR3 length is 16 residues. General observations from the study: In blood, top tumor clones expanded by 2 weeks, shrinking by 4.

On this clone: Its antigen is unidentified.

The time point was: blood 4 weeks post-SBRT, at nephrectomy. Described treatment: 15 Gy SBRT to primary tumor, nephrectomy 4 weeks later. Nephrectomy followed 15 Gy stereotactic body radiation by 4 weeks. Clones were sequenced by immunoSEQ multiplex PCR, and TCRdb holds only the in-frame ones, with some missing. Here the sample spans fewer than 200,000 clones, around 89% being singletons. The sample here was blood, taken from a patient whose treatment included radiotherapy and nephrectomy. V is TRBV4-2 and J is TRBJ1-3, with no clear D. The sequence came from a woman aged 50 to 60 with renal cell carcinoma. For the CDR3, the DNA is TGTGCCAGCAGCCAAGATGGGGTTATCTCTGGAAACACCATATATTTT. Translating gives CASSQDGVISGNTIYF.